This TCR beta chain was observed in a study of T-cell memory formation after mild COVID-19. Overall study: TCR clusters showed largely donor specificity.

General study points: Memory sampled before infection contained some responding clones, suggesting cross-reactive memory joined.

Trimming shortened V by 3 bases and J by 6 bases, and 6 bases separated the two germline ends. Per the germline V gene, CDR1 is MNHEY and CDR2 is SVGAGI. The CDR3 is 12 amino acids. Comments on this clonotype: Its cognate antigen is unknown.

TCRdb passed the 5' RACE reads through MiXCR, listing each CDR3 protein once. The sample carries 280,000 or so distinct CDR3 sequences, approximately 7.6% recorded once. The sample taken for sequencing was PBMCs or a T cell subset sorted from them (not recorded which). The TCR originated in a man aged 18 to 29 who had mild COVID-19 (a few samples of this study predate the infection). Cell type and time point are not known. The rearrangement uses TRBV6-5 and TRBJ1-5; D unclear. The CDR3: CASSYLGQPQHF. The CDR3 coding sequence is TGTGCCAGCAGTTATCTAGGTCAGCCCCAGCATTTT.